Detailed here is one T cell receptor (beta chain). This sample is drawn from a study of shared clonotypes between healthy human individuals. Sequenced by immunoSEQ multiplex PCR; TCRdb stores in-frame clones only, minus some. The sample holds 600,000 or so clones; about 95% are singletons and the top ten take 0.11%. Germline V lookup: CDR1 SGHVS, CDR2 FQNEAQ. The CDR3 totals 14 residues. V was shortened by 1 base and J by 1 base, with 7 bases between the two germline ends. CD8 cells classed as naive were CD45RO-negative and positively selected for CCR7, excluding terminally differentiated effector memory CD45RA+ cells.

The origin of this receptor is a woman aged 25 to 39 in good health. This chain joins TRBV7-8 and TRBJ1-1, with D perhaps matching TRBD1 (5 bases). Sequenced input: naive CD8+ T cells sorted from blood. The CDR3 sequence is CASSLGGANTEAFF. The CDR3 DNA reads TGTGCCAGCAGCTTAGGGGGCGCGAACACTGAAGCTTTCTTT.